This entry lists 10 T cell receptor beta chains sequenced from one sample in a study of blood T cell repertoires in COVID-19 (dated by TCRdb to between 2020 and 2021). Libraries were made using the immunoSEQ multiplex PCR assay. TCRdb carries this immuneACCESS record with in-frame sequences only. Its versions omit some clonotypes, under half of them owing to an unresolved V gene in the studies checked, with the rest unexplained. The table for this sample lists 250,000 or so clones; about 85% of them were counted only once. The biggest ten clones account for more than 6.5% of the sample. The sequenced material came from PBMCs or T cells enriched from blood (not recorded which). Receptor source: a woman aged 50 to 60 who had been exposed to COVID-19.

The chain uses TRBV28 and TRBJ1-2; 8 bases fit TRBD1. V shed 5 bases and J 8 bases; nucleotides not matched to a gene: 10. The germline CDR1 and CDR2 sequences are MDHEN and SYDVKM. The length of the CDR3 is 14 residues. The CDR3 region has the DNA TGTGCCAGCAGTGTGGCAGGGGGCGCGAGGGGCTACACCTTC. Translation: CASSVAGGARGYTF.

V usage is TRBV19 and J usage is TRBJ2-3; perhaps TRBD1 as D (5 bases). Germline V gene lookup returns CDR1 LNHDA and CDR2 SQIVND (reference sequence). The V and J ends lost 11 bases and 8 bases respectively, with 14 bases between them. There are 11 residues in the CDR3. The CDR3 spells CAARGQGTQYF. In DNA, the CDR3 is TGTGCCGCAAGGGGTCAAGGTACGCAGTATTTT.

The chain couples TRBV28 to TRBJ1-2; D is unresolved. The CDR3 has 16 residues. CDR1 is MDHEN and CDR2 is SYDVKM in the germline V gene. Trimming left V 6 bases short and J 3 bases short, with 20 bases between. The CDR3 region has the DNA TGTGCCAGCAGACCACCCCCCCTAGACCTACACTATGGCTACACCTTC. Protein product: CASRPPPLDLHYGYTF.

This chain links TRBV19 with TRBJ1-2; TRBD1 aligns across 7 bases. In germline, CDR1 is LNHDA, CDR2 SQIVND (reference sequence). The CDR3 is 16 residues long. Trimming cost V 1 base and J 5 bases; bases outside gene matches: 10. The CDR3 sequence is CASSIGSPGQRYGYTF. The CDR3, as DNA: TGTGCCAGTAGTATAGGGAGCCCGGGACAGCGTTATGGCTACACCTTC.

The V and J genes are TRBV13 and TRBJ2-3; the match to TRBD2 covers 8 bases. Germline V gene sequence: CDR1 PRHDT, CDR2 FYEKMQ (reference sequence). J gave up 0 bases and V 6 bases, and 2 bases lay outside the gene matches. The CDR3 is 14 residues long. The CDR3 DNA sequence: TGTGCCAGCAGTTGGACTAGCAGCACAGATACGCAGTATTTT. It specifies CASSWTSSTDTQYF.

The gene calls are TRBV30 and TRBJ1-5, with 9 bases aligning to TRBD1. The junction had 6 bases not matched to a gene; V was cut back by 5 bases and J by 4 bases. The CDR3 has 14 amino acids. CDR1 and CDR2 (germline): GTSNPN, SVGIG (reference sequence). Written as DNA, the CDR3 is TGTGCCTGGGGGACCGGACAGGGGAATCAGCCCCAGCATTTT. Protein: CAWGTGQGNQPQHF.

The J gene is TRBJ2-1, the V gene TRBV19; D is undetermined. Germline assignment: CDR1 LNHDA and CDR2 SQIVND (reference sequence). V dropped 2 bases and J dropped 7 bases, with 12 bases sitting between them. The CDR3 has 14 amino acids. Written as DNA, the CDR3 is TGTGCCAGTAGTATAAGGCAGCGTCGGAATGAGCAGTTCTTC. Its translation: CASSIRQRRNEQFF.

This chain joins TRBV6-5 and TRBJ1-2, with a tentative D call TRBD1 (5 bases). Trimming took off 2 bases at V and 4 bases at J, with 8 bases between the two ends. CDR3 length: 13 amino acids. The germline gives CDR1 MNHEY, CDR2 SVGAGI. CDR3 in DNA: TGTGCCAGCAGTTACGGAGGGGCCTATGGCTACACCTTC. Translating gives CASSYGGAYGYTF.

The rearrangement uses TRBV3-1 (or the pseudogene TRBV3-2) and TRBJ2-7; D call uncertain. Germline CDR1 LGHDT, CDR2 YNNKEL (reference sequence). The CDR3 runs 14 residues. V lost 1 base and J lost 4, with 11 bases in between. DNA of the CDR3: TGTGCCAGCAGCCAAGGGGCACTTCAGTACGAGCAGTACTTC. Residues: CASSQGALQYEQYF.

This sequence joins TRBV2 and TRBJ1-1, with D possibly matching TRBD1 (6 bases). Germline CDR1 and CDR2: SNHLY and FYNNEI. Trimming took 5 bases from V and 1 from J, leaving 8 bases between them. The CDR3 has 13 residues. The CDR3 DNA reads TGTGCCAGCAGTTCGGGACAGAACACTGAAGCTTTCTTT. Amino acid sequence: CASSSGQNTEAFF.